Shown below are 16 T cell receptor beta chains from a single sample sequenced in a study of blood T cells in healthy people across ages. The second PCR ran about 6 to 11 cycles with a sample-barcoded 5' primer and J-beta primers. From the 5' RACE reads, TCRdb called clonotypes with MiXCR, one entry per CDR3 protein. The data show 600,000 to 1,000,000 distinct CDR3 sequences, more than 20% seen once. These data also featured in a second study, about T cells of mothers and their children.

The sample taken for sequencing was blood. These receptors were collected from a boy between 5 and 17 years old in good health.

This clonotype has only a few counts. This sequence joins TRBV7-3 and TRBJ2-5; maybe TRBD1 (6 bases). Germline lookup yields CDR1 SGHTA and CDR2 FQGTGA. The CDR3 runs to 14 residues. V shed 1 base and J shed 4 bases, with 10 bases lying between them. The CDR3 nucleotides are TGTGCCAGCAGCTTAAGAATAGGGGGAGAGACCCAGTACTTC. Residues: CASSLRIGGETQYF.

This chain links TRBV11-1 with TRBJ2-6; 9 bases match TRBD2. V lost 5 bases and J lost 0; bases outside the gene matches: 14. This CDR3 has 20 residues. CDR1 SGHAT and CDR2 FQDESV come from the germline V gene (reference sequence). As DNA, the CDR3 is TGTGCCAGCAGCCTGAGCTTGGGCCTAGCGGGAACCTCTGGGGCCAACGTCCTGACTTTC. Translated, it gives CASSLSLGLAGTSGANVLTF. The variable domain in full, with the rest retrieved from reference TRBV11-1 and TRBJ2-6, is EAEVAQSPRYKITEKSQAVAFWCDPISGHATLYWYRQILGQGPELLVQFQDESVVDDSQLPKDRFSAERLKGVDSTLKIQPAELGDSAMYLCASSLSLGLAGTSGANVLTFGAGSRLTVL.

In its sample, this clonotype was seen a few times. V gene TRBV30 combines with J gene TRBJ2-2; unclear D gene. The CDR3 totals 12 residues. Germline V gene sequence: CDR1 GTSNPN, CDR2 SVGIG (reference sequence). Between the trimmed V and J ends, which lost 4 bases and 5 bases, there was a span of 8 bases. CDR3 in DNA: TGTGCCTGGAAGGACGGGACCGGGGAGCTGTTTTTT. It encodes CAWKDGTGELFF.

J is TRBJ1-1 and V is TRBV27; D not certain. This CDR3 contains 15 residues. Germline V gene lookup returns CDR1 MNHEY and CDR2 SMNVEV (reference sequence). Trimming left V 1 base short and J 2 bases short, with 11 bases between. CDR3 in amino acids: CASSLLGSPNTEAFF. The CDR3, as DNA: TGTGCCAGCAGTTTATTGGGCAGCCCTAACACTGAAGCTTTCTTT.

This clonotype was counted a few times. This chain uses TRBV28 with TRBJ2-2, with 8 positions matching TRBD2. The CDR3 totals 16 residues. The germline V gene has CDR1 MDHEN and CDR2 SYDVKM. Germline trimming cut 6 bases from V and 9 bases from J; bases unmatched to any gene: 15. The chain's CDR3 is CASSHLGAGGNRELFF. The CDR3, as DNA: TGTGCCAGCAGCCACCTAGGGGCGGGGGGTAACCGGGAGCTGTTTTTT.

The gene calls are TRBV6-5 and TRBJ2-1; TRBD2 matches at 9 bases. There are 15 residues in the CDR3. Germline values: CDR1 MNHEY, CDR2 SVGAGI. Trimming at V came to 6 bases and at J to 4 bases, leaving 7 bases not matched to a gene. CDR3 bases: TGTGCCAGCAGCCGACTAGCGGATACTTACAATGAGCAGTTCTTC. Translating gives CASSRLADTYNEQFF.

The CDR3 sequence is CASSPPTGTGELFF. CDR3 coding DNA: TGTGCCAGCAGCCCTCCTACAGGGACCGGGGAGCTGTTTTTT. The chain joins TRBV11-3 to TRBJ2-2; D might be TRBD1 (6 bases). CDR3 length equals 14 residues. V lost 5 bases, J lost 5 bases, and 12 bases lay in between. Germline CDR1 SGHNT, CDR2 YENEEA.

This chain joins TRBV6-1 and TRBJ2-7, with unresolved D. CDR3 length: 13 amino acids. Germline CDR1 MNHNS, CDR2 SASEGT. The V end lost 3 bases, the J end lost 5 bases, and 11 bases lay between the germline ends. CDR3 sequence (DNA): TGTGCCAGCAGTGACAATTGGTCAAACGAGCAGTACTTC. This sequence encodes CASSDNWSNEQYF.

This chain joins TRBV6-6 and TRBJ1-5; D might be TRBD1 (5 bases). Germline values: CDR1 MNHNY, CDR2 SVGAGI (reference sequence). Trimming pared 2 bases from V and 4 bases from J, leaving 15 bases between. This CDR3 spans 16 amino acids. The CDR3 DNA reads as TGTGCCAGCAGTTACCCATCGTGGGCAGGGAATCAGCCCCAGCATTTT. Its protein product is CASSYPSWAGNQPQHF.

This clonotype was counted a few times. This sequence joins TRBV25-1 and TRBJ2-5; weak D call: TRBD1 (5 bases). The assigned J gene may be wrong: the sequence end matches TRBJ2-7 better. This CDR3 region has 15 residues. CDR1 and CDR2 (germline): MGHDK, SYGVNS. The CDR3 here is CASSDGSRGSYEQYF. DNA of the CDR3: TGTGCCAGCAGTGACGGGTCAAGGGGCTCCTACGAGCAGTACTTC.

The gene calls are TRBV3-1 and TRBJ2-3; the match to TRBD1 covers 11 bases. This CDR3 has 16 residues. V lost 4 bases to trimming and J lost 4 bases; unmatched junction nucleotides: 7. Germline CDR1 and CDR2: LGHDT and YNNKEL (reference sequence). The CDR3 is CASSPRGQGASDTQYF. CDR3 nucleotide sequence: TGTGCCAGCAGCCCCCGAGGACAGGGGGCATCAGATACGCAGTATTTT.

This clonotype was found a few times. The rearrangement links TRBV6-2 or TRBV6-3 to TRBJ1-2, with a tentative D call TRBD1 (6 bases). The length of the CDR3 is 16 residues. V was clipped by 0 bases and J by 4 bases, with 15 bases between them. Germline V CDR1 and CDR2: MNHEY, SVGEGT. CDR3 coding DNA: TGTGCCAGCAGTTACTCGAGGGGGGCGCGTGGCTATGGCTACACCTTC. Encoded protein: CASSYSRGARGYGYTF.

The rearrangement links TRBV7-8 to TRBJ1-5; D is uncertain. The CDR3 totals 15 residues. Germline values: CDR1 SGHVS, CDR2 FQNEAQ. The V and J ends lost 1 base and 4 bases respectively, with 11 bases between them. DNA for the CDR3: TGTGCCAGCAGCTTAGGAAGGCCTGGGAATCAGCCCCAGCATTTT. Translating it yields CASSLGRPGNQPQHF. The variable domain in full, completed from reference TRBV7-8 and TRBJ1-5, reads GAGVSQSPRYKVAKRGQDVALRCDPISGHVSLFWYQQALGQGPEFLTYFQNEAQLDKSGLPSDRFFAERPEGSVSTLKIQRTQQEDSAVYLCASSLGRPGNQPQHFGDGTRLSIL.

Only a few counts were recorded for this clonotype. This chain uses TRBV4-1 with TRBJ2-3; the D gene is possibly TRBD2 (6 bases). V lost 1 base and J 6 bases, leaving 14 bases between the germline ends. The CDR3 loop spans 15 amino acids. Germline CDR1 reads MGHRA; CDR2 reads YSYEKL. The CDR3 loop is CASSQGPGVGDTQYF. CDR3 coding DNA: TGCGCCAGCAGCCAAGGTCCGGGAGTAGGGGATACGCAGTATTTT.

This clonotype turned up a few times. The chain combines TRBV28 with TRBJ1-1; a possible D gene is TRBD1 (5 bases). V shed 6 bases and J shed 2 bases, with 13 bases lying between them. This CDR3 spans 14 amino acids. Germline assignment: CDR1 MDHEN and CDR2 SYDVKM. CDR3 sequence: CASSRPWGNTEAFF. Written as DNA, the CDR3 is TGTGCCAGCAGCCGACCGTGGGGCAACACTGAAGCTTTCTTT.

This clonotype was seen just once. The chain links TRBV18 to TRBJ2-3, with D hard to call. From germline, CDR1 is KGHSH and CDR2 LQKENI. CDR3 length: 15 amino acids. V lost 3 bases to trimming and J lost 6 bases, with 16 bases between them. CDR3 sequence (DNA): TGTGCCAGCTCACCCTACGATCAGAGTGGGGATACGCAGTATTTT. Amino acid sequence: CASSPYDQSGDTQYF.